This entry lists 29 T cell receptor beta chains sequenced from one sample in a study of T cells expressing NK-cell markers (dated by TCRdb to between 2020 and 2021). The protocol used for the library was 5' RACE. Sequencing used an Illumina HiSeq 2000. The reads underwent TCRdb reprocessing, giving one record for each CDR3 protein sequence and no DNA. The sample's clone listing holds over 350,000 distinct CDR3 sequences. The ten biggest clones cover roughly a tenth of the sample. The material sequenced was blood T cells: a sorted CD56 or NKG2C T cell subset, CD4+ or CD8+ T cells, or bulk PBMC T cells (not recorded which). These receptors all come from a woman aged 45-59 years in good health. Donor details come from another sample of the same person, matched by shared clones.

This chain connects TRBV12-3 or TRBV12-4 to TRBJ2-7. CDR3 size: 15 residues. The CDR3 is CASSLAGQGPYEQYF.

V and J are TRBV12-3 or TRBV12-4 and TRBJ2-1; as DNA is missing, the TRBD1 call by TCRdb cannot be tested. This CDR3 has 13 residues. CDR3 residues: CASSGTGVGEQFF.

This CDR3 reads CASSLAPLGNTIYF. The chain recombines TRBV7-8 with TRBJ1-3. Germline V CDR1 and CDR2: SGHVS, FQNEAQ. CDR3 length equals 14 residues. The whole variable domain, remainder taken from reference TRBV7-8 and TRBJ1-3, is GAGVSQSPRYKVAKRGQDVALRCDPISGHVSLFWYQQALGQGPEFLTYFQNEAQLDKSGLPSDRFFAERPEGSVSTLKIQRTQQEDSAVYLCASSLAPLGNTIYFGEGSWLTVV.

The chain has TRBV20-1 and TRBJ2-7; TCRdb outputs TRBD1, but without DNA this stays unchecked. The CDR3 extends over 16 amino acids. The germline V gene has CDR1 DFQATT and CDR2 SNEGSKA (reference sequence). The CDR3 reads CSARDISMDREYEQYF.

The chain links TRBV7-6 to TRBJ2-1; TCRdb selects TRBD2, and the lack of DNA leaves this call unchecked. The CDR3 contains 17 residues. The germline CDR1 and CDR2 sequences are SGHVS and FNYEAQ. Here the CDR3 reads CASREGAGGPSYNEQFF.

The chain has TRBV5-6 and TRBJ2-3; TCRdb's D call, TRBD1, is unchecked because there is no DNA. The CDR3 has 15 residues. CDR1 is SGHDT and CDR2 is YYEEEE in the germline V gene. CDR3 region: CASSLTGRSTDTQYF.

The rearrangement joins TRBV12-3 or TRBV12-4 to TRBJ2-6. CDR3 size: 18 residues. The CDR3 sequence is CASSLRGYTFSGANVLTF.

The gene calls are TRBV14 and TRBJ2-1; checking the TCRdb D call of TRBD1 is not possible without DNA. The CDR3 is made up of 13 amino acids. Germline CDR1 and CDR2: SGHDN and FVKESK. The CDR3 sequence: CASSRGNRAEQFF.

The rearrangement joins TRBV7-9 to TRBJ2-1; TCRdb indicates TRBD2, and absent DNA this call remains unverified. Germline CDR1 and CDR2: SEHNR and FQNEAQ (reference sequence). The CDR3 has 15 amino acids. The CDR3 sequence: CASSSQRGTPNEQFF.

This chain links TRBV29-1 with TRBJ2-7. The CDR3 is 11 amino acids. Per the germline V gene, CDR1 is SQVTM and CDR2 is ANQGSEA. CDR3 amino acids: CSIIERDEQYF.

The CDR3 is CSANRNEGQPQHF. J is TRBJ1-5 and V is TRBV20-1. This CDR3 contains 13 residues. Germline-derived CDR1 and CDR2 are DFQATT and SNEGSKA (reference sequence).

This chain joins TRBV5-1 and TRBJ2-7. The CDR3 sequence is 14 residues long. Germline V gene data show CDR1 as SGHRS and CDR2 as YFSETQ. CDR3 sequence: CASSLIQSSYEQYF.

CDR3 loop: CSVVPVTDTQYF. The V call is TRBV29-1, the J call TRBJ2-3. There are 12 residues in the CDR3. Germline loops: CDR1 SQVTM, CDR2 ANQGSEA.

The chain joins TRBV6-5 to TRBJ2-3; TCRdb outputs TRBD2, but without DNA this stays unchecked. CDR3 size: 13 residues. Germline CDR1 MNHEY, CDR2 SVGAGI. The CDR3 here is CASSLSRADTQYF.

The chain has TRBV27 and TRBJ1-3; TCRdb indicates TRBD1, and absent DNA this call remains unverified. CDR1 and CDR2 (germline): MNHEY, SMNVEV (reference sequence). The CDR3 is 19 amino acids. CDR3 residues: CASSRFGDRLGHSGNTIYF.

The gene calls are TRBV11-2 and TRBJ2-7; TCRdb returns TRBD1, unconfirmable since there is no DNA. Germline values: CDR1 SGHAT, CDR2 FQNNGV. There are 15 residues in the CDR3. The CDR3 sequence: CASSLEGLKTYEQYF.

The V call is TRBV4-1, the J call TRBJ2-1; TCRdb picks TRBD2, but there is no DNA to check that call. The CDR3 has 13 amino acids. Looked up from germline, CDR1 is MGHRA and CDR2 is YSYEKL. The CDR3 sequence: CASSQAGGNEQFF.

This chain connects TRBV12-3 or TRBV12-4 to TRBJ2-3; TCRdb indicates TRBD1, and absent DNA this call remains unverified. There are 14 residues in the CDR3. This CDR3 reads CASSSQGSSDTQYF.

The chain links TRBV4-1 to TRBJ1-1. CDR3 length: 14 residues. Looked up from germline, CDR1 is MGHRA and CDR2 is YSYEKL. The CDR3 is CASSLFRTDHEAFF.

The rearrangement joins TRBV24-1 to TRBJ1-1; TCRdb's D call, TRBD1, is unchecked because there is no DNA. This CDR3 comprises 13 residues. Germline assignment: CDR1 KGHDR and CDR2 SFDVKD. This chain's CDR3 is CATSDMDRGEAFF.

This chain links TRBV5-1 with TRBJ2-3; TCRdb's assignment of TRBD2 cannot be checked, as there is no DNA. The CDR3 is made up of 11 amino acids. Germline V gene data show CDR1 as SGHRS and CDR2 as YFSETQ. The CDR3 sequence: CASSLGGPQYF.

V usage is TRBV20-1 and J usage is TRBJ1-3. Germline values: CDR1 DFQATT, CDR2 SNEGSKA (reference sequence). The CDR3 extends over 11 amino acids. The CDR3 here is CSPSSGNTIYF.

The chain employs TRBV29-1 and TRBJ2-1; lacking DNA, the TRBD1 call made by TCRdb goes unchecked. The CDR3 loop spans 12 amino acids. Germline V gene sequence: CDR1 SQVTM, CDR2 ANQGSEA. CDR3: CSAHRGNNEQFF.

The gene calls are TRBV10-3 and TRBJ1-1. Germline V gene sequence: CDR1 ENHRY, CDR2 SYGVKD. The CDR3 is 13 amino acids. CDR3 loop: CAAHREGDTEAFF.

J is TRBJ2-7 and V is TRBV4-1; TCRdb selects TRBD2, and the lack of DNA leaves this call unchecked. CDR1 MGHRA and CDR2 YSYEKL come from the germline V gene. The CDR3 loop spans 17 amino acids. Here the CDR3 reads CASSQEPRASGSVEQYF.

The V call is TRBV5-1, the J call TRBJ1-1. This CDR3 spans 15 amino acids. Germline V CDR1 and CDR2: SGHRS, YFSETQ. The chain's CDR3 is CASSLVWLGNTEAFF.

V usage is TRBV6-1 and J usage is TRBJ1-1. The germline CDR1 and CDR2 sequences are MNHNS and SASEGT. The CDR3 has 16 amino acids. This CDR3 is CASSPKRKDPNTEAFF.

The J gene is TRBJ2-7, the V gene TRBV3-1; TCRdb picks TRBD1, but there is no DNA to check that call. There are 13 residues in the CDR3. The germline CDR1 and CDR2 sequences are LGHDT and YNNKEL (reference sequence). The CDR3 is CASSRNRQYEQYF.

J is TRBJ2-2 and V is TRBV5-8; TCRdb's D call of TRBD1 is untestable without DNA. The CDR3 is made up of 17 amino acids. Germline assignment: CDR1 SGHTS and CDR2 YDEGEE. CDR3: CASSLVPGQGESGELFF.